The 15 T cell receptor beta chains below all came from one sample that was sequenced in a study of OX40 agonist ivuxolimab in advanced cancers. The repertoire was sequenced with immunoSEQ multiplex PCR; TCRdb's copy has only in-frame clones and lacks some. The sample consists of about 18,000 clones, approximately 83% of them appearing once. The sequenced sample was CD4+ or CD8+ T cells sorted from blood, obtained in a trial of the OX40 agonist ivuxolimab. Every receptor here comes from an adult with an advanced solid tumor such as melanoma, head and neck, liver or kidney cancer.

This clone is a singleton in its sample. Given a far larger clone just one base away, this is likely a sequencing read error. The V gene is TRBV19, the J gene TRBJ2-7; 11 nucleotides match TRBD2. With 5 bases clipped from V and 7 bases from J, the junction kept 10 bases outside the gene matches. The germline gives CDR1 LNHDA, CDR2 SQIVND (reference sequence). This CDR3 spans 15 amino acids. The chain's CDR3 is CASSLTSGDYNEQYF. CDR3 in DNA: TGTGCCAGTAGTTTGACTAGCGGGGACTACAATGAGCAGTACTTC.

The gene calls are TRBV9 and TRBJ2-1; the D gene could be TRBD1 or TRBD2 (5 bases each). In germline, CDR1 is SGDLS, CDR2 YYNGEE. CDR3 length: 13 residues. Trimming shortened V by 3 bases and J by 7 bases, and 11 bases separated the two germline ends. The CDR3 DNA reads TGTGCCAGCAGCGGAGGGGTCCCTAATGAGCAGTTCTTC. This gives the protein CASSGGVPNEQFF.

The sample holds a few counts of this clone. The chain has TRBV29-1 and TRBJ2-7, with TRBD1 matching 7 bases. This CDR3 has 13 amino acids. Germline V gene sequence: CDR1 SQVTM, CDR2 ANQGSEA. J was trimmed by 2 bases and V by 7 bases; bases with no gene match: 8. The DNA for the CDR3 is TGCAGCGCCATGGGACAGTCCCCCTACGAGCAGTACTTC. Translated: CSAMGQSPYEQYF.

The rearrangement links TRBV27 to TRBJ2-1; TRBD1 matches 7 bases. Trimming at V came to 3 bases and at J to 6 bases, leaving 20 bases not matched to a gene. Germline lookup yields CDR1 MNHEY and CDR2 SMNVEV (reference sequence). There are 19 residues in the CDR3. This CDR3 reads CASSFRGQRRGNVVNEQFF. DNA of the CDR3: TGTGCCAGCAGTTTCAGGGGACAGCGTAGGGGCAACGTTGTCAATGAGCAGTTCTTC.

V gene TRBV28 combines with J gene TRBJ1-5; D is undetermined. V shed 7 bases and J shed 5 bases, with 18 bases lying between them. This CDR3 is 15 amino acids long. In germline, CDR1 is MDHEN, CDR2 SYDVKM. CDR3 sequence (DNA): TGTGCCAGCAAGTTGAGCGGGGTAAGCCATCAGCCCCAGCATTTT. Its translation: CASKLSGVSHQPQHF. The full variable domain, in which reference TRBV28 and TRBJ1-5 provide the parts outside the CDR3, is DVKVTQSSRYLVKRTGEKVFLECVQDMDHENMFWYRQDPGLGLRLIYFSYDVKMKEKGDIPEGYSVSREKKERFSLILESASTNQTSMYLCASKLSGVSHQPQHFGDGTRLSIL.

CDR3: CASSQQGHPYEQYF. CDR3 coding DNA: TGCGCCAGCAGTCAACAGGGCCACCCCTACGAGCAGTACTTC. The rearrangement links TRBV10-1 to TRBJ2-7, with a weak D call TRBD1 (6 bases). Trimming took 5 bases from V and 2 from J, leaving 13 bases between them. The CDR3 contains 14 residues. In germline, CDR1 is WNHNN, CDR2 SYGVQD (reference sequence).

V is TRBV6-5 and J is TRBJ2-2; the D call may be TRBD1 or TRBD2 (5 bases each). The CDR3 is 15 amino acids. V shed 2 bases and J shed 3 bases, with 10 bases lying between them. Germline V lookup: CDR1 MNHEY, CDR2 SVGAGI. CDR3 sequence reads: CASSYRQGHTGELFF. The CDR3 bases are TGTGCCAGCAGTTACCGCCAGGGACACACCGGGGAGCTGTTTTTT.

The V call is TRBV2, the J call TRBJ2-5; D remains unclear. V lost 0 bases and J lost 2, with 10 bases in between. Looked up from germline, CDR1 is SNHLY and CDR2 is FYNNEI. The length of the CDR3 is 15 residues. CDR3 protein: CASSEALPLQETQYF. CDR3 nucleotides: TGTGCCAGCAGTGAAGCGCTTCCTCTACAAGAGACCCAGTACTTC.

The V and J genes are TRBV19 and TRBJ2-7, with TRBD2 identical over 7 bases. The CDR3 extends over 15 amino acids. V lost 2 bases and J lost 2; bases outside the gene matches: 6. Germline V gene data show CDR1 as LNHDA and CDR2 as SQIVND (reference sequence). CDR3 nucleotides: TGTGCCAGTAGTATACTCCTAGCGGAAACCTACGAGCAGTACTTC. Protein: CASSILLAETYEQYF.

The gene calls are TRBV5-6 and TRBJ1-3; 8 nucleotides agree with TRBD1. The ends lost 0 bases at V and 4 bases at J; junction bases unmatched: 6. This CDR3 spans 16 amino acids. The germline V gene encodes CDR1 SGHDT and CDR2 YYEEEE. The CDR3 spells CASSLGQGFLGNTIYF. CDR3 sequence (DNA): TGTGCCAGCAGCTTGGGACAGGGGTTTCTCGGAAACACCATATATTTT.

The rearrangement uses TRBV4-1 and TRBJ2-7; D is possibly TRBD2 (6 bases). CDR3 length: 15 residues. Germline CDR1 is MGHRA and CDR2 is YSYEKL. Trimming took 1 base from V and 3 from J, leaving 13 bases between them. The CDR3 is CASSQVVGEDYEQYF. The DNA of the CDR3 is TGCGCCAGCAGCCAAGTTGTCGGGGAGGACTACGAGCAGTACTTC.

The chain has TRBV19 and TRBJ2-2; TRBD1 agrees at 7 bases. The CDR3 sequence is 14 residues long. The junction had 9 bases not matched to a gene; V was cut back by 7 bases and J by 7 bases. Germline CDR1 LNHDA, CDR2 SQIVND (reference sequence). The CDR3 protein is CASIKEGGGGELFF. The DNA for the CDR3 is TGTGCCAGTATTAAAGAAGGGGGCGGCGGGGAGCTGTTTTTT.

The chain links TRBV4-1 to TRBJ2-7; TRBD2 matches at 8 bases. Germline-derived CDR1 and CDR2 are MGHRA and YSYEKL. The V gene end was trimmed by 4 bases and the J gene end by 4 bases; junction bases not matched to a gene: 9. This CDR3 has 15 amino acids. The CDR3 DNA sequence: TGCGCCAGCAGCCCTGGCAGCGGGAGTCGGTACGAGCAGTACTTC. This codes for CASSPGSGSRYEQYF.

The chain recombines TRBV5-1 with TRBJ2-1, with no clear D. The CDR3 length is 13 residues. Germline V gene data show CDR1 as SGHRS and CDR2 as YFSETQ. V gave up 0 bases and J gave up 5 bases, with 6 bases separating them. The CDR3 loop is CASSLDPNNEQFF. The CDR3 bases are TGCGCCAGCAGCTTGGACCCAAACAATGAGCAGTTCTTC.

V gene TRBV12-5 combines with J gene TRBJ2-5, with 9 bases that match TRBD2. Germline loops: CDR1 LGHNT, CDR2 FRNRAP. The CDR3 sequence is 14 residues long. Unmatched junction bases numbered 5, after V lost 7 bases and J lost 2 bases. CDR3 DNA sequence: TGTGCTAGTGTAGCGGGGGATGGGCAAGAGACCCAGTACTTC. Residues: CASVAGDGQETQYF.